These 15 T cell receptor beta chains originate from one sample sequenced in a study of spatial heterogeneity in lung cancer. TCRdb independently ran MiXCR on the 5' RACE reads; one entry per CDR3 protein. The sample has about 41,000 distinct CDR3 sequences, 12% seen once; the top ten hold roughly 45%. Indicated time point: sample taken at primary tumor resection. Sequencing of whole RNA from tumor, nontumor lung or frozen PBMC involved no sorting. The material sequenced was PBMCs, taken at surgery. The source is a female donor with early-stage non-small cell lung cancer.

This clonotype has ten or more counts. The chain employs TRBV27 and TRBJ1-5; D might be TRBD1 (5 bases). The germline V and J ends were trimmed by 5 bases and 4 bases, with 21 bases remaining between them. Germline V gene sequence: CDR1 MNHEY, CDR2 SMNVEV (reference sequence). The CDR3 totals 17 residues. CDR3 nucleotide sequence: TGTGCCAGCAGTCTCACAGCCCCGGGGGGTGGTAATCAGCCCCAGCATTTT. Its translation: CASSLTAPGGGNQPQHF.

The chain combines TRBV27 with TRBJ2-7; 7 bases align to TRBD1. V lost 7 bases, J lost 5 bases, and 8 bases stayed unmatched. Germline CDR1 is MNHEY and CDR2 is SMNVEV (reference sequence). The CDR3 runs 13 residues. The CDR3 is CASTRGRGNEQYF. DNA for the CDR3: TGTGCCAGCACCCGGGGCAGGGGGAACGAGCAGTACTTC.

The CDR3 spells CASSFYPRERWNEQFF. CDR3 DNA sequence: TGTGCCAGCAGCTTTTATCCCCGCGAGCGGTGGAATGAGCAGTTCTTC. The V gene is TRBV5-5, the J gene TRBJ2-1; D may be TRBD2 (5 bases). Per the germline V gene, CDR1 is SGHKS and CDR2 is YYEKEE (reference sequence). CDR3 size: 16 residues. Trimming removed 2 bases at V and 7 bases at J, with 19 bases between.

This clonotype has ten or more counts. The chain is built from TRBV12-3 or TRBV12-4 and TRBJ1-5; TRBD1 might be the D (6 bases). Trimming removed 6 bases at V and 0 bases at J, with 12 bases between. This CDR3 is built from 15 residues. CDR3 amino acids: CASRAQGSSNQPQHF. Here the CDR3 DNA reads TGTGCCAGCAGGGCACAGGGATCTAGCAATCAGCCCCAGCATTTT.

The chain employs TRBV3-1 and TRBJ2-5; D unresolved. This CDR3 is built from 14 residues. CDR1 LGHDT and CDR2 YNNKEL come from the germline V gene (reference sequence). Between the trimmed V and J ends, which lost 6 bases and 1 base, there was a span of 12 bases. CDR3: CASRPGGFQETQYF. CDR3 DNA: TGTGCCAGCAGGCCGGGCGGTTTCCAAGAGACCCAGTACTTC.

This clonotype has a handful of counts. V usage is TRBV11-1 and J usage is TRBJ1-1; no clear D. CDR3 length: 15 amino acids. Trimming shortened V by 2 bases and J by 2 bases, and 12 bases separated the two germline ends. CDR1 is SGHAT, CDR2 FQDESV, per germline (reference sequence). CDR3 in amino acids: CASSLNPSPNTEAFF. CDR3 bases: TGTGCCAGCAGCTTAAACCCCTCACCTAACACTGAAGCTTTCTTT.

This clonotype showed up just a few times. This chain joins TRBV7-8 and TRBJ2-5; D could derive from TRBD1 or TRBD2 (5 bases each). The CDR3 has 15 amino acids. The V and J ends lost 5 bases and 1 base respectively, with 14 bases between them. The germline CDR1 and CDR2 sequences are SGHVS and FQNEAQ. The CDR3 protein is CASSRGVGAQETQYF. The CDR3 nucleotides read TGTGCCAGCAGCAGAGGGGTGGGAGCCCAAGAGACCCAGTACTTC.

The chain uses TRBV4-2 and TRBJ2-3, with TRBD2 matching over 11 bases. V trimming: 1 base; J trimming: 1 base; junction bases outside the gene matches: 7. Germline V CDR1 and CDR2: LGHNA, YNFKEQ. The CDR3 contains 18 residues. The CDR3 nucleotides are TGTGCCAGCAGCCAAGCCCTACTAGCGGGGGACGGCACAGATACGCAGTATTTT. This gives the protein CASSQALLAGDGTDTQYF.

This clonotype showed up many times. The J gene is TRBJ2-2, the V gene TRBV6-5; D unclear. Germline CDR1 and CDR2: MNHEY and SVGAGI. The V and J ends lost 3 bases and 0 bases respectively, with 2 bases between them. There are 13 residues in the CDR3. Here the CDR3 DNA reads TGTGCCAGCAGTTATGCGAACACCGGGGAGCTGTTTTTT. Translated, it gives CASSYANTGELFF.

The chain recombines TRBV20-1 with TRBJ2-1; D unresolved. V was cut by 4 bases and J by 8 bases, with 0 bases left in between. The V gene's germline CDR1 is DFQATT and CDR2 SNEGSKA (reference sequence). The CDR3 totals 8 residues. CDR3 loop: CSANEQFF. The DNA of the CDR3 is TGCAGTGCTAATGAGCAGTTCTTC.

This clonotype was seen a few times. The chain links TRBV6-5 to TRBJ1-6, with TRBD1 identical over 10 bases. The CDR3 contains 15 residues. The germline V gene encodes CDR1 MNHEY and CDR2 SVGAGI. The J segment lost 10 bases and the V segment lost 5 bases, leaving 8 bases of the junction unmatched. Here the CDR3 reads CASSLGGTGDSPLHF. The CDR3 DNA sequence: TGTGCCAGCAGTCTAGGCGGGACAGGGGACTCACCCCTCCACTTT.

This clonotype appeared many times. The chain has TRBV7-2 and TRBJ2-7; D ambiguous. The germline CDR1 and CDR2 sequences are SGHTA and FQGNSA. The CDR3 is 14 residues long. Deletions cut 4 bases from V and 1 base from J, with 11 bases between. CDR3 DNA sequence: TGTGCCAGCAGCTCGGAAGTCTCGTCCTACGAGCAGTACTTC. This sequence encodes CASSSEVSSYEQYF.

The chain combines TRBV29-1 with TRBJ1-1, with 7 nucleotides matching TRBD1. V was clipped by 7 bases and J by 1 base; unmatched bases: 0. The germline V gene has CDR1 SQVTM and CDR2 ANQGSEA. The CDR3 loop spans 11 amino acids. This chain's CDR3 is CSGQGNTEAFF. In DNA, the CDR3 is TGCAGCGGACAGGGGAACACTGAAGCTTTCTTT.

This chain joins TRBV5-5 and TRBJ1-6, with a weak D call TRBD1 (6 bases). Germline CDR1 SGHKS, CDR2 YYEKEE (reference sequence). Trimming took off 4 bases at V and 6 bases at J, with 14 bases between the two ends. This CDR3 contains 15 residues. CDR3 sequence (DNA): TGTGCCAGCAGCACCACCGGACAGTCTAATTCACCCCTCCACTTT. Protein: CASSTTGQSNSPLHF.

This clonotype was found a few times. The chain links TRBV7-9 to TRBJ2-6, with TRBD1 as a possible D gene (6 bases). This CDR3 contains 16 residues. The germline V gene has CDR1 SEHNR and CDR2 FQNEAQ (reference sequence). V gave up 8 bases and J gave up 4 bases, with 18 bases separating them. The CDR3 loop is CASGAAVGTGANVLTF. The CDR3 DNA reads as TGTGCCAGCGGCGCCGCCGTGGGGACAGGGGCCAACGTCCTGACTTTC.